What follows are 20 T cell receptor beta chains derived from one specimen sequenced in a study of cytomegalovirus exposure and HLA in healthy donors. PCR employed 60 Vbeta and 13 Jbeta primers. Libraries were prepared by immunoSEQ multiplex PCR; TCRdb keeps only in-frame clonotypes and omits some of them. The table lists approximately 150,000 clones, about 80% of them singletons. Sequencing used PBMCs. These TCRs come from a man aged 40-49 years in good health and CMV-seropositive.

V usage is TRBV15 and J usage is TRBJ2-1; the match to TRBD2 covers 8 bases. Trimming removed 1 base from V and 0 bases from J; junction bases left unmatched: 2. The germline gives CDR1 LNHNV, CDR2 YYDKDF (reference sequence). The CDR3 spans 16 residues. CDR3 DNA: TGTGCCACCAGCAGAGGCAGCGGGGGCTCCTACAATGAGCAGTTCTTC. Translated, it gives CATSRGSGGSYNEQFF.

The chain is built from TRBV5-1 and TRBJ1-1; D is ambiguous. V was cut by 0 bases and J by 2 bases, with 8 bases left in between. The CDR3 has 14 residues. Germline V gives CDR1 SGHRS, CDR2 YFSETQ. In DNA, the CDR3 is TGCGCCAGCAGCTTGGGAGGAGCAAACACTGAAGCTTTCTTT. This sequence encodes CASSLGGANTEAFF.

In this sample, this clone turned up once. CDR3 sequence (DNA): TGCGCCAGCAGCCAAGGACTAGCGGGCATAATTGCCACGAGCTCCTACAATGAGCAGTTCTTC. It translates to CASSQGLAGIIATSSYNEQFF. This sequence joins TRBV4-1 and TRBJ2-1; 10 nucleotides agree with TRBD2. V was clipped by 1 base and J by 0 bases; unmatched bases: 15. Germline CDR1 reads MGHRA; CDR2 reads YSYEKL. This CDR3 is 21 amino acids long.

The genes are TRBV2 and TRBJ2-3, with 7 bases fitting TRBD1. The germline gives CDR1 SNHLY, CDR2 FYNNEI. The ends lost 8 bases at V and 4 bases at J; junction bases unmatched: 12. The CDR3 totals 15 residues. The CDR3 region is CASLEHNRGADTQYF. The CDR3 DNA reads TGTGCCAGCCTGGAGCATAACAGGGGCGCAGATACGCAGTATTTT.

This clone has just one count. CDR3 nucleotides: TGTGCCAGCAGCTCGTCCGGGACAGAGGGAGATACGCAGTATTTT. This translates into CASSSSGTEGDTQYF. V is TRBV7-2 and J is TRBJ2-3; 7 positions match TRBD1. The CDR3 is 15 residues long. With V trimmed by 4 bases and J by 5 bases, 9 bases remained unmatched. Germline CDR1 is SGHTA and CDR2 is FQGNSA.

This clone was counted at least ten times. This rearrangement joins TRBV7-9 to TRBJ2-1, with 9 bases matching TRBD1. The V and J ends lost 2 bases and 8 bases, in that order; junction bases with no gene match: 4. CDR3 length equals 14 residues. Per germline, CDR1 SEHNR and CDR2 FQNEAQ (reference sequence). CDR3 nucleotides: TGTGCCAGCAGCTTATTGGGACAGGGCGATGAGCAGTTCTTC. Encoded protein: CASSLLGQGDEQFF.

The chain has TRBV6-1 and TRBJ2-1, with a weak D call TRBD2 (5 bases). The CDR3 covers 14 residues. The V end was cut by 7 bases, the J end by 9 bases, with 19 bases between. Per the germline V gene, CDR1 is MNHNS and CDR2 is SASEGT. Written as DNA, the CDR3 is TGTGCCAGCAACCCGGCGCGAGGGTCTCGTGAGCAGTTCTTC. Translated: CASNPARGSREQFF.

This chain joins TRBV10-1 and TRBJ2-1; 8 positions match TRBD2. The CDR3 is 14 amino acids. Germline V CDR1 and CDR2: WNHNN, SYGVQD (reference sequence). V shed 3 bases and J 8 bases; nucleotides not matched to a gene: 6. The CDR3 coding sequence is TGCGCCAGCAGTGAACGGGAGGGCTGGTATGAGCAGTTCTTC. Encoded protein: CASSEREGWYEQFF.

The chain has TRBV27 and TRBJ1-2; D ambiguous. CDR3 length: 12 residues. Between the trimmed V and J ends, which lost 3 bases and 8 bases, there was a span of 10 bases. The germline V gene encodes CDR1 MNHEY and CDR2 SMNVEV (reference sequence). This chain's CDR3 is CASSFGSGGYTF. DNA for the CDR3: TGTGCCAGCAGTTTTGGCTCGGGGGGCTACACCTTC.

This clone has more than one count but fewer than ten. The chain uses TRBV27 and TRBJ1-2; no clear D. Trimming cost V 4 bases and J 7 bases, with 16 bases left between them. Germline CDR1 reads MNHEY; CDR2 reads SMNVEV (reference sequence). This CDR3 has 14 amino acids. CDR3 coding DNA: TGTGCCAGCAGTTCGATCGCATTGGGAGGTGGCTACACCTTC. It encodes CASSSIALGGGYTF.

This clone has a single count. The rearrangement joins TRBV7-9 to TRBJ2-5, with D tentatively TRBD2 (5 bases). The CDR3 extends over 13 amino acids. Germline-derived CDR1 and CDR2 are SEHNR and FQNEAQ (reference sequence). The V end lost 5 bases, the J end lost 5 bases, and 12 bases lay between the germline ends. CDR3 amino acids: CASSRERGETQYF. The CDR3 nucleotides are TGTGCCAGCAGCAGAGAACGAGGGGAGACCCAGTACTTC.

This chain uses TRBV11-2 with TRBJ2-1; TRBD2 matches 12 bases. The trim removed 4 bases at V and 2 bases at J, leaving 3 bases unmatched. CDR1 SGHAT and CDR2 FQNNGV come from the germline V gene. The CDR3 length is 16 residues. CDR3 DNA sequence: TGTGCCAGCAGCTCTAGACTAGCGGGAGCCTACAATGAGCAGTTCTTC. Protein product: CASSSRLAGAYNEQFF. The entire variable domain, with the rest obtained from reference TRBV11-2 and TRBJ2-1, is as follows: EAGVAQSPRYKIIEKRQSVAFWCNPISGHATLYWYQQILGQGPKLLIQFQNNGVVDDSQLPKDRFSAERLKGVDSTLKIQPAKLEDSAVYLCASSSRLAGAYNEQFFGPGTRLTVL.

The rearrangement joins TRBV13 to TRBJ2-2, with 16 bases that match TRBD2. With 2 bases clipped from V and 0 bases from J, the junction kept 3 bases outside the gene matches. Germline CDR1 PRHDT, CDR2 FYEKMQ (reference sequence). CDR3 length: 19 residues. CDR3 protein: CASSLLGLAGGTNTGELFF. The DNA of the CDR3 is TGTGCCAGCAGCTTATTGGGACTAGCGGGAGGGACGAACACCGGGGAGCTGTTTTTT.

The chain joins TRBV29-1 to TRBJ1-3; D gene uncertain. V shed 4 bases and J shed 0 bases, with 10 bases lying between them. Germline-derived CDR1 and CDR2 are SQVTM and ANQGSEA. The CDR3 totals 14 residues. The CDR3 DNA reads as TGCAGCGTTGGAACGGGAAACTCTGGAAACACCATATATTTT. Amino acid sequence: CSVGTGNSGNTIYF.

The rearrangement links TRBV2 to TRBJ2-1, with TRBD2 matching over 11 bases. J was trimmed by 3 bases and V by 6 bases; bases with no gene match: 7. CDR3 length equals 16 residues. Germline V gene lookup returns CDR1 SNHLY and CDR2 FYNNEI. Written as DNA, the CDR3 is TGTGCCAGCAGCCTTGAGGGACTAGCGGTCTACAATGAGCAGTTCTTC. The encoded protein is CASSLEGLAVYNEQFF.

The CDR3 is CASSNDRGQGREKLFF. CDR3 DNA: TGTGCCAGTAGCAATGACCGGGGACAGGGGAGAGAAAAACTGTTTTTT. This chain uses TRBV19 with TRBJ1-4; 10 positions match TRBD1. Germline V gene lookup returns CDR1 LNHDA and CDR2 SQIVND (reference sequence). V shed 6 bases, J shed 8 bases, and the junction held 12 bases outside the gene matches. This CDR3 contains 16 residues.

Points on this clone: One end of the junction does not line up with germline, which may come from a read error. CDR3 in DNA: TGCAGCGTTGGGACAGGTGGGGCCAACGGCCTGACTTTC. This translates into CSVGTGGANGLTF. The V gene is TRBV29-1, the J gene TRBJ2-6; 7 bases fit TRBD1. The CDR3 contains 13 residues. Germline lookup yields CDR1 SQVTM and CDR2 ANQGSEA. Full variable domain (remainder filled in from reference TRBV29-1 and TRBJ2-6): SAVISQKPSRDICQRGTSLTIQCQVDSQVTMMFWYRQQPGQSLTLIATANQGSEATYESGFVIDKFPISRPNLTFSTLTVSNMSPEDSSIYLCSVGTGGANGLTFGAGSRLTVL.

The chain joins TRBV7-2 to TRBJ2-1; 9 nucleotides align to TRBD1. This CDR3 comprises 15 residues. CDR1 and CDR2 from the germline V gene are SGHTA and FQGNSA. V was pared by 3 bases and J by 1 base, with 1 base of the junction left unmatched. In DNA, the CDR3 is TGTGCCAGCAGCTTCGGGACAGGGTCCTACAATGAGCAGTTCTTC. Its protein is CASSFGTGSYNEQFF. Based on the CDR3 plus reference TRBV7-2 and TRBJ2-1, the full variable domain is GAGVSQSPSNKVTEKGKDVELRCDPISGHTALYWYRQSLGQGLEFLIYFQGNSAPDKSGLPSDRFSAERTGGSVSTLTIQRTQQEDSAVYLCASSFGTGSYNEQFFGPGTRLTVL.

Note on this clone: Its ends do not fully match the called genes, so a read error is possible. The J gene is TRBJ2-4, the V gene TRBV5-6, with D unclear. Germline lookup yields CDR1 SGHDT and CDR2 YYEEEE. This CDR3 is 16 amino acids long. For the CDR3, the DNA is TGTGCCAGCAGCTTGAGAGCTGGGCCTTCAAAAAACAGTCAGTACTTC. Translated: CASSLRAGPSKNSQYF.

About this clone: The junction shows a germline mismatch at one end, possibly a read error. The chain has TRBV12-5 and TRBJ2-6, with TRBD1 matching 7 bases. The germline V gene has CDR1 LGHNT and CDR2 FRNRAP. This CDR3 region has 17 residues. CDR3 sequence reads: CASPLPGQSSGANGLTF. Here the CDR3 DNA reads TGTGCTAGTCCCTTACCGGGACAGAGCTCTGGGGCCAACGGCCTGACTTTC.